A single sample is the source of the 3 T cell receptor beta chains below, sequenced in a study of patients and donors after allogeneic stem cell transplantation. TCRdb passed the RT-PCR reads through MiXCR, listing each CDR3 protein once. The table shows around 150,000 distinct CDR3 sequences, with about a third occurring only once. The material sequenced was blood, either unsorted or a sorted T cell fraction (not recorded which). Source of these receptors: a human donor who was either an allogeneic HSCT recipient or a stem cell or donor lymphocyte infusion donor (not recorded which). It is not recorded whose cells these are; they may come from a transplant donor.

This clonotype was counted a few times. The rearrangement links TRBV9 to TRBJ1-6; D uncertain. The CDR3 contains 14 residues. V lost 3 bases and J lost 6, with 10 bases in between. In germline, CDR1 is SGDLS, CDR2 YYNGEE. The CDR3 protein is CASSAIVSNSPLHF. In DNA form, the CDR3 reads TGTGCCAGCAGCGCCATTGTTTCTAATTCACCCCTCCACTTT.

The CDR3 here is CASSLPGEFRRSGYTF. For the CDR3, the DNA is TGCGCCAGCAGCTTGCCCGGGGAGTTCCGAAGGAGCGGCTACACCTTC. The V gene is TRBV5-1, the J gene TRBJ1-2; D call uncertain. This CDR3 has 16 residues. Per the germline V gene, CDR1 is SGHRS and CDR2 is YFSETQ. Trimming shortened V by 1 base and J by 8 bases, and 21 bases separated the two germline ends. The full variable domain, rest sourced from reference TRBV5-1 and TRBJ1-2, is KAGVTQTPRYLIKTRGQQVTLSCSPISGHRSVSWYQQTPGQGLQFLFEYFSETQRNKGNFPGRFSGRQFSNSRSEMNVSTLELGDSALYLCASSLPGEFRRSGYTFGSGTRLTVV.

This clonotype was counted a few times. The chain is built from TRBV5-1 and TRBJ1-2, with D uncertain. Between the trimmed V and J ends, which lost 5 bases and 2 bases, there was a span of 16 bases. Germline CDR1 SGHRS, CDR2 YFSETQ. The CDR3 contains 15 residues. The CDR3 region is CASSVGYPENYGYTF. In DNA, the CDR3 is TGCGCCAGCAGTGTAGGGTATCCCGAGAACTATGGCTACACCTTC. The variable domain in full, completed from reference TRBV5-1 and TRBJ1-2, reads KAGVTQTPRYLIKTRGQQVTLSCSPISGHRSVSWYQQTPGQGLQFLFEYFSETQRNKGNFPGRFSGRQFSNSRSEMNVSTLELGDSALYLCASSVGYPENYGYTFGSGTRLTVV.